This T cell receptor beta chain was sequenced in a study of T cell changes during pregnancy in multiple sclerosis. The V segment lost 0 bases and the J segment 6 bases; nucleotides outside the gene matches: 6. This CDR3 comprises 16 residues. The germline CDR1 and CDR2 sequences are SGHRS and YFSETQ. Produced via immunoSEQ multiplex PCR; TCRdb's table is partial and in-frame only. Of 75,000 to 90,000 clones in the sample, approximately 91% were seen once. This TCR was sampled from a female donor in good health, serving as a control in a pregnancy study. Some clones in this sample may be carry-over from other donors' samples. This rearrangement joins TRBV5-1 to TRBJ2-2; TRBD1 aligns across 9 bases. The source was PBMCs, collected in the first trimester of pregnancy. The CDR3 nucleotides read TGCGCCAGCAGCTTGGGGGACAGGGCGAGGTCCGGGGAGCTGTTTTTT. Translation: CASSLGDRARSGELFF.